This entry describes one TCR beta chain. Its antigen is undetermined. This record belongs to a study of CD8 T cells in ankylosing spondylitis. Quantitative 5'-RACE with molecular barcodes produced the TCR beta libraries. Each CDR3 protein is one row after TCRdb ran MiXCR on the 5' RACE reads. The data contain hundreds of thousands of distinct CDR3 sequences, 17% of them singletons. The germline V gene encodes CDR1 LGHDT and CDR2 YNNKEL (reference sequence). The CDR3 totals 17 residues. Losses at the gene ends were 0 bases for V and 7 bases for J; bases not matched to a gene: 11. Study-level findings and limits: There was a TCR beta motif, made of several highly homologous variants, that appeared characteristic of ankylosing spondylitis blood. Clones tied to disease were said to be significantly enriched in matched ankylosing spondylitis synovial fluid. Clones that were linked to disease were CD8+ and were relatively rare in peripheral blood.

The rearrangement uses TRBV3-1 and TRBJ1-4; the match to TRBD1 covers 7 bases. This clonotype was sampled from a male donor with ankylosing spondylitis. Source material: blood, either unsorted or a sorted T cell fraction (not recorded which). CDR3: CASSQDLPGGKGEKLFF. CDR3 nucleotide sequence: TGTGCCAGCAGCCAAGATTTGCCAGGGGGGAAGGGTGAAAAACTGTTTTTT.